These 5 T cell receptor beta chains share one sample of origin, sequenced in a study of T cells in Graves' hyperthyroidism and ophthalmopathy (dated by TCRdb to between 2017 and 2020). Library prep was done by multiplex PCR. For sequencing, an Illumina HiSeq 2000 was employed. The TCR beta CDR3 regions were amplified from RNA transcripts. The TCR CDR3 was subjected to a first round of RT-PCR using the HTBI primer set and the Qiagen OneStep RT-PCR kit. The public sequencing data were trimmed at Q25 with fastp and processed into clonotypes with MiXCR by TCRdb, which kept only in-frame beta chains. All rows with the same CDR3 protein become a single entry with the most common DNA and genes. The table for this sample lists 300,000 to 500,000 distinct CDR3 sequences; about an eighth of them were counted only once. Of the sample, around 30% is held by the ten largest clones. Sequencing used blood. The receptors here all came from a man over 45 with Graves' ophthalmopathy.

This clonotype was found many times. The gene calls are TRBV10-3 and TRBJ1-6; 11 bases agree with TRBD1. Germline V CDR1 and CDR2: ENHRY, SYGVKD. V trimming: 0 bases; J trimming: 7 bases; junction bases outside the gene matches: 5. The CDR3 contains 17 residues. CDR3 bases: TGTGCCATCAGTGAGTCGACTGGACAGGGGGCGAATTCACCCCTCCACTTT. Translated, it gives CAISESTGQGANSPLHF.

V gene TRBV27 combines with J gene TRBJ2-4; D tentatively fits TRBD1 or TRBD2 (5 bases each). The CDR3 totals 14 residues. Trimming took 6 bases from V and 5 from J, leaving 14 bases between them. From germline, CDR1 is MNHEY and CDR2 SMNVEV (reference sequence). DNA for the CDR3: TGTGCCAGCAGCTACCGGGACCCCCAAAACATTCAGTACTTC. Its translation: CASSYRDPQNIQYF.

This clonotype was recorded at least ten times. The rearrangement uses TRBV27 and TRBJ2-3, with TRBD2 matching 7 bases. The V gene end was trimmed by 2 bases and the J gene end by 6 bases; junction bases not matched to a gene: 11. The germline CDR1 and CDR2 sequences are MNHEY and SMNVEV (reference sequence). This CDR3 spans 16 amino acids. CDR3 amino acids: CASSLKRGQLRDTQYF. In nucleotides, the CDR3 is TGTGCCAGCAGTTTAAAGCGGGGCCAACTTCGGGATACGCAGTATTTT.

The chain is built from TRBV4-1 and TRBJ2-4; D is undetermined. Trimming took 0 bases from V and 1 from J, leaving 7 bases between them. The CDR3 totals 15 residues. Germline values: CDR1 MGHRA, CDR2 YSYEKL. In DNA, the CDR3 is TGCGCCAGCAGCCAAGATGGGTGGGCCAAAAACATTCAGTACTTC. Translation: CASSQDGWAKNIQYF.

The chain recombines TRBV20-1 with TRBJ2-7; D uncertain. The germline V gene has CDR1 DFQATT and CDR2 SNEGSKA (reference sequence). V dropped 6 bases and J dropped 5 bases, with 14 bases sitting between them. The CDR3 covers 12 residues. This chain's CDR3 is CSAERQADEQYF. DNA of the CDR3: TGCAGTGCCGAGAGGCAGGCAGACGAGCAGTACTTC.